This TCR beta chain was sequenced during a study of tumor-infiltrating lymphocytes in primary liver carcinoma. Study-level information: Samples returned roughly 3.5 to 7.5 million productive TCRbeta reads, a yield that was similar across tissue types. Whole-study results and caveats: Lower overlap was observed for tumor-adjacent and tumor-blood pairs relative to tumor region pairs.

Of note for this clonotype: As yet, its antigen is unknown. A much larger clone sits a single nucleotide away, making a read error possible.

Unsorted whole blood served as the source of blood RNA, and germline DNA was extracted as well. There were only treatment-naive patients, all with chronic HBV infection. Constant-region priming of roughly 0.45 ug total RNA yielded TCR beta cDNA. Slightly modified ARM-PCR served as the procedure for the TCR beta libraries. These libraries came from three rounds of nested multiplex PCR. Use of TRBV1-TRBV30 forward primers with a C-beta reverse primer characterized the first two PCR rounds, which lasted roughly 9 cycles each. In TCRdb, the multiplex PCR reads were re-called with MiXCR into one record per CDR3 protein. The sample carries about 330,000 distinct CDR3 sequences, less than 70% recorded once. CDR1 and CDR2 (germline): MNHNS, SASEGT. CDR3 size: 15 residues.

Sequenced input: peripheral blood. V is TRBV6-1 and J is TRBJ2-7; 13 nucleotides match TRBD2. The receptor was derived from a middle-aged man with primary liver carcinoma and hepatitis B virus infection. The CDR3 nucleotides read TGTGCCAGCAGTGCCGGACTAGCGGGAGTAGGCGAGCTGTACTTC. Amino acid sequence: CASSAGLAGVGELYF.